This T cell receptor beta chain was identified in a study of CD8 T cells in Susac syndrome. Study conclusions and caveats: A relatively small number of individuals underwent TCR sequencing and HLA analysis.

TCR beta sequencing was performed on blood CD8+ and CD4+ T cells. Each multiple sclerosis control was a treatment-naive patient with relapsing-remitting disease that was either stable or active. For this clonotype: Its antigen is not known.

CDR3 length: 15 residues. Germline lookup yields CDR1 MGHRA and CDR2 YSYEKL. V was clipped by 0 bases and J by 3 bases; unmatched bases: 4. The RNA, about 0.45 to 1 ug, was put through reverse transcription using random hexamers. It was immunoSEQ multiplex PCR that amplified TCR beta CDR3 across 54 Vbeta and 13 Jbeta. TCRdb redid the calling of the immunoSEQ multiplex PCR reads with MiXCR, one entry per CDR3 protein. The sample includes approximately 110,000 distinct CDR3 sequences, approximately 93% of them seen just once. This chain joins TRBV4-1 and TRBJ2-7; 8 nucleotides agree with TRBD2. The TCR originated in a human donor with multiple sclerosis. The material sequenced was CD8+ T cells from PBMCs. The CDR3 protein is CASSQERGDNYEQYF. The CDR3 DNA is TGCGCCAGCAGCCAAGAGCGGGGGGACAACTACGAGCAGTACTTC.